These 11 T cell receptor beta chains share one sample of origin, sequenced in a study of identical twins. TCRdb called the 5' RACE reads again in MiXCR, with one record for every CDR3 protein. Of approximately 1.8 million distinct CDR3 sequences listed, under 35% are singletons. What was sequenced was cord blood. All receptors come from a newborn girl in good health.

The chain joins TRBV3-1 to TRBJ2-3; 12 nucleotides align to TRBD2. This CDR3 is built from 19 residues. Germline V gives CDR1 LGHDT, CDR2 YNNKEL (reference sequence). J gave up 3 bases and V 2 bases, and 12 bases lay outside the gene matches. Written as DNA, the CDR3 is TGTGCCAGCAGCCAACCATCCTTCCTAGCGGGGGGGAAGACAGATACGCAGTATTTT. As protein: CASSQPSFLAGGKTDTQYF.

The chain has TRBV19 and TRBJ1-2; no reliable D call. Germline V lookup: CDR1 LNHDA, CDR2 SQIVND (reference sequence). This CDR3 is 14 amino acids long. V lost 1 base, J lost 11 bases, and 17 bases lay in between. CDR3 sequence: CASSIGGRSEGYTF. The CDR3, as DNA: TGTGCCAGTAGTATAGGCGGCCGGTCGGAAGGATACACCTTC.

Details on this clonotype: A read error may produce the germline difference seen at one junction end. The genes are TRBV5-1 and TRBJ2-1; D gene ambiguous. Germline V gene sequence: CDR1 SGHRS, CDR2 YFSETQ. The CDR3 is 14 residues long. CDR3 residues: CASSLGSSYNERFF. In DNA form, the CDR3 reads TGCGCCAGCAGCTTGGGCAGCTCCTACAATGAGCGGTTCTTC.

The CDR3 DNA follows: TGCGCCAGCAGCTTTCAGGGGGGAGCAACTAATGAAAAACTGTTTTTT. It translates to CASSFQGGATNEKLFF. This chain joins TRBV5-1 and TRBJ1-4, with 7 bases that match TRBD1. After removal of 2 bases from V and 0 bases from J, the junction contained 4 bases not matched to a gene. Germline V CDR1 and CDR2: SGHRS, YFSETQ. The length of the CDR3 is 16 residues.

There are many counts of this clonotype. CDR3: CASSEYPESYGYTF. The CDR3 region has the DNA TGTGCCAGCAGTGAATATCCTGAAAGCTATGGCTACACCTTC. The rearrangement links TRBV25-1 to TRBJ1-2; D unresolved. Trimming pared 0 bases from V and 4 bases from J, leaving 9 bases between. Per germline, CDR1 MGHDK and CDR2 SYGVNS. The CDR3 has 14 amino acids.

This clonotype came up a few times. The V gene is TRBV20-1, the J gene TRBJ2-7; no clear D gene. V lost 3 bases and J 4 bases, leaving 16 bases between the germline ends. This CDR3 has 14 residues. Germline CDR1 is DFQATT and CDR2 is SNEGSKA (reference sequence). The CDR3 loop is CSARTGSLGYEQYF. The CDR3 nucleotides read TGCAGTGCTAGGACCGGGTCCCTAGGGTACGAGCAGTACTTC.

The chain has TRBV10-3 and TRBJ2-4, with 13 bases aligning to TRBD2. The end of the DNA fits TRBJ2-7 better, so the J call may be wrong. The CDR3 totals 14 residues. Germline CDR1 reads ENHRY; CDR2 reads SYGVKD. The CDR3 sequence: CAISGRTSGSEQYF. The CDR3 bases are TGTGCCATCAGTGGGAGGACTAGCGGGAGCGAGCAGTACTTC.

CDR3 sequence: CSADQGASTDTQYF. The CDR3 nucleotides read TGCAGTGCCGACCAGGGGGCTAGCACAGATACGCAGTATTTT. This chain joins TRBV20-1 and TRBJ2-3, with 8 bases matching TRBD1. Germline V CDR1 and CDR2: DFQATT, SNEGSKA (reference sequence). V gave up 6 bases and J gave up 0 bases; unmatched junction bases: 5. This CDR3 has 14 amino acids.

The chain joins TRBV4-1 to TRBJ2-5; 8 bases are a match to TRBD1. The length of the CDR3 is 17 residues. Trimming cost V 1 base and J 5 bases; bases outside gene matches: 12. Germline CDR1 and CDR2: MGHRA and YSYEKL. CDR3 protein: CASSQGRTWTGRETQYF. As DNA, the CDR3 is TGCGCCAGCAGCCAAGGTCGAACTTGGACAGGGCGGGAGACCCAGTACTTC.

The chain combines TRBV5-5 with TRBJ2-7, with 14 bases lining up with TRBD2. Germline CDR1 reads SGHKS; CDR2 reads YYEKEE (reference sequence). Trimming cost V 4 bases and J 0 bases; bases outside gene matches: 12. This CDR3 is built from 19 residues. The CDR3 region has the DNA TGTGCCAGCAGCGGCCTGGGACTAGCGGGAGTTCCCCCCTCCTACGAGCAGTACTTC. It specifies CASSGLGLAGVPPSYEQYF.

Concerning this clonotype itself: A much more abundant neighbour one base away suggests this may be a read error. Here the CDR3 reads CSVVGPNYGHTF. CDR3 nucleotide sequence: TGCAGCGTTGTTGGGCCGAACTATGGCCACACCTTC. The chain links TRBV29-1 to TRBJ1-2; D is uncertain. The CDR3 contains 12 residues. CDR1 SQVTM and CDR2 ANQGSEA come from the germline V gene.